Listed here are 27 T cell receptor beta chains from one sample, sequenced in a study of T cell responses to AZD1222 COVID-19 vaccine. Profiling relied on immunoSEQ multiplex PCR, and the TCRdb table lists in-frame clones only, not all of them. The sample records about 98,000 clones, about 85% being singletons. The source was peripheral blood, collected on day 0 of AZD1222 vaccination. These receptors were taken from an adult in good health.

The table lists this clone with many counts. The genes are TRBV6-5 and TRBJ1-5; D is uncertain. This CDR3 has 13 residues. V lost 0 bases to trimming and J lost 6 bases, with 6 bases between them. Germline V gene lookup returns CDR1 MNHEY and CDR2 SVGAGI. The CDR3 DNA sequence: TGTGCCAGCAGTTACTCGAAGAGTCAGCCCCAGCATTTT. Its translation: CASSYSKSQPQHF.

This rearrangement joins TRBV6-5 to TRBJ2-7; 9 bases fit TRBD2. Germline V CDR1 and CDR2: MNHEY, SVGAGI. The J segment lost 4 bases and the V segment lost 2 bases, leaving 9 bases of the junction unmatched. The CDR3 is 16 amino acids. CDR3 region: CASSYGSLAGQYEQYF. Written as DNA, the CDR3 is TGTGCCAGCAGTTACGGTTCGCTAGCGGGACAATACGAGCAGTACTTC.

CDR3 nucleotides: TGCGCCAGCAGCCTCCGCCTGGGGACAGGGAGCAATGAGCAGTTCTTC. It encodes CASSLRLGTGSNEQFF. The genes are TRBV5-1 and TRBJ2-1, with 9 bases that match TRBD1. Germline CDR1 is SGHRS and CDR2 is YFSETQ. The CDR3 is 16 amino acids. Trimming cost V 4 bases and J 6 bases; bases outside gene matches: 11.

This chain connects TRBV10-3 to TRBJ1-6, with 8 bases fitting TRBD1. Germline CDR1 reads ENHRY; CDR2 reads SYGVKD. V trimming: 3 bases; J trimming: 10 bases; junction bases outside the gene matches: 8. This CDR3 contains 15 residues. CDR3 protein: CAISDEDRGRSPLHF. In nucleotides, the CDR3 is TGTGCCATCAGTGACGAAGACAGGGGTCGGTCACCCCTCCACTTT.

This clone was seen only a few times. The genes are TRBV29-1 and TRBJ1-1; the D gene is possibly TRBD1 (5 bases). The CDR3 is 13 residues long. Trimming pared 5 bases from V and 0 bases from J, leaving 10 bases between. CDR1 and CDR2 (germline): SQVTM, ANQGSEA. Here the CDR3 reads CSVLRQMNTEAFF. CDR3 DNA: TGCAGCGTTTTAAGACAGATGAACACTGAAGCTTTCTTT.

The chain has TRBV5-5 and TRBJ1-5, with D maybe TRBD1 (5 bases). Germline assignment: CDR1 SGHKS and CDR2 YYEKEE (reference sequence). This CDR3 is 15 amino acids long. V lost 4 bases, J lost 4 bases, and 15 bases lay in between. The CDR3, as DNA: TGTGCCAGCAGCATCGGGACGTTTTGGAATCAGCCCCAGCATTTT. Amino acids: CASSIGTFWNQPQHF.

This chain uses TRBV5-4 with TRBJ1-1; no clear D. V was trimmed by 2 bases and J by 4 bases, leaving 9 bases between them. Looked up from germline, CDR1 is SGHNT and CDR2 is YYREEE (reference sequence). The CDR3 spans 13 residues. Here the CDR3 DNA reads TGTGCCAGCAGCTTTGGCTTTGGCACTGAAGCTTTCTTT. Its protein is CASSFGFGTEAFF.

The rearrangement links TRBV5-5 to TRBJ1-4; TRBD1 might be the D (5 bases). Trimming removed 4 bases from V and 0 bases from J, with 16 bases in between. This CDR3 spans 17 amino acids. The germline V gene encodes CDR1 SGHKS and CDR2 YYEKEE (reference sequence). In nucleotides, the CDR3 is TGTGCCAGCAGCAGGTGGGGACGGGGAGCAACTAATGAAAAACTGTTTTTT. As protein: CASSRWGRGATNEKLFF. Full variable domain (outside the CDR3, taken from reference TRBV5-5 and TRBJ1-4): DAGVTQSPTHLIKTRGQQVTLRCSPISGHKSVSWYQQVLGQGPQFIFQYYEKEERGRGNFPDRFSARQFPNYSSELNVNALLLGDSALYLCASSRWGRGATNEKLFFGSGTQLSVL.

Written as DNA, the CDR3 is TGTGCCAGCAGCCAAAAGGGTGGGGCCAACGTCCTGACTTTC. This encodes CASSQKGGANVLTF. J is TRBJ2-6 and V is TRBV3-1 (or the pseudogene TRBV3-2); D is undetermined. Germline V gene sequence: CDR1 LGHDT, CDR2 YNNKEL (reference sequence). V was pared by 2 bases and J by 3 bases, with 5 bases between. The CDR3 covers 14 residues.

The V call is TRBV7-2, the J call TRBJ2-5; TRBD2 matches at 8 bases. Looked up from germline, CDR1 is SGHTA and CDR2 is FQGNSA. V lost 3 bases and J lost 5; bases outside the gene matches: 5. The CDR3 is made up of 14 amino acids. The CDR3 sequence is CASSFLAGGETQYF. As DNA, the CDR3 is TGTGCCAGCAGCTTCCTAGCGGGTGGGGAGACCCAGTACTTC.

The chain has TRBV19 and TRBJ2-5; D may be TRBD1 or TRBD2 (5 bases each). Looked up from germline, CDR1 is LNHDA and CDR2 is SQIVND (reference sequence). The CDR3 contains 16 residues. Deletions cut 3 bases from V and 1 base from J, with 15 bases between. CDR3: CASSMGTSVPQETQYF. The CDR3 region has the DNA TGTGCCAGTAGTATGGGGACCAGCGTCCCCCAAGAGACCCAGTACTTC.

The chain combines TRBV5-8 with TRBJ1-1; 7 bases fit TRBD1. The CDR3 spans 12 residues. The germline V gene has CDR1 SGHTS and CDR2 YDEGEE. V gave up 4 bases and J gave up 5 bases; unmatched junction bases: 2. The chain's CDR3 is CASSRRGTEAFF. In DNA, the CDR3 is TGTGCCAGCAGCCGCAGGGGGACTGAAGCTTTCTTT.

The chain employs TRBV14 and TRBJ2-7; either TRBD1 or TRBD2 may supply D (6 bases each). Deletions cut 3 bases from V and 0 bases from J, with 24 bases between. Germline CDR1 reads SGHDN; CDR2 reads FVKESK. The CDR3 runs to 19 residues. CDR3 region: CASSHSGRAGVWPSYEQYF. The DNA for the CDR3 is TGTGCCAGCAGCCATAGCGGTCGGGCAGGGGTTTGGCCCTCCTACGAGCAGTACTTC.

In its sample, this clone was seen once. J is TRBJ2-7 and V is TRBV28; D is undetermined. CDR1 MDHEN and CDR2 SYDVKM come from the germline V gene. Trimming took 5 bases from V and 2 from J, leaving 16 bases between them. The CDR3 has 15 residues. The CDR3 DNA is TGTGCCAGCAGTCCGCCGGCTCCTGGTACCTACGAGCAGTACTTC. Translated, it gives CASSPPAPGTYEQYF.

CDR3 bases: TGTGCCAGCAGCGTGGGACTAGCGGATCAAGAGACCCAGTACTTC. It codes for CASSVGLADQETQYF. This rearrangement joins TRBV7-2 to TRBJ2-5, with 11 bases identical to TRBD2. CDR3 length: 15 residues. Trimming took 5 bases from V and 2 from J; bases not matched to a gene: 4. Germline CDR1 is SGHTA and CDR2 is FQGNSA.

This chain links TRBV10-3 with TRBJ1-5, with D unclear. Trimming took off 2 bases at V and 5 bases at J, with 16 bases between the two ends. From germline, CDR1 is ENHRY and CDR2 SYGVKD. The CDR3 is 16 residues long. CDR3 nucleotide sequence: TGTGCCATCAGTGAGGGACTAGTGGGCCCCCATCAGCCCCAGCATTTT. Translation: CAISEGLVGPHQPQHF.

V usage is TRBV7-3 and J usage is TRBJ1-1; perhaps TRBD1 as D (6 bases). The CDR3 covers 13 residues. The V gene lost 5 bases and the J gene lost 5 bases, with 12 bases spanning the gap. Per the germline V gene, CDR1 is SGHTA and CDR2 is FQGTGA. CDR3 sequence reads: CASSPDRDTEAFF. CDR3 coding DNA: TGTGCCAGCAGCCCGGACAGAGATACTGAAGCTTTCTTT. Looking up the rest from reference TRBV7-3 and TRBJ1-1 gives the full variable domain: GAGVSQTPSNKVTEKGKYVELRCDPISGHTALYWYRQSLGQGPEFLIYFQGTGAADDSGLPNDRFFAVRPEGSVSTLKIQRTERGDSAVYLCASSPDRDTEAFFGQGTRLTVV.

V and J are TRBV6-6 and TRBJ1-2; D is uncertain. V was trimmed by 0 bases and J by 6 bases, leaving 11 bases between them. Germline assignment: CDR1 MNHNY and CDR2 SVGAGI (reference sequence). This CDR3 has 14 amino acids. Here the CDR3 DNA reads TGTGCCAGCAGTTACTCTGGTATAAGAGATGGCTACACCTTC. The encoded protein is CASSYSGIRDGYTF.

V gene TRBV18 combines with J gene TRBJ2-3, with 10 bases lining up with TRBD2. The CDR3 is made up of 18 amino acids. Germline lookup yields CDR1 KGHSH and CDR2 LQKENI. V lost 5 bases to trimming and J lost 2 bases; unmatched junction nucleotides: 13. The CDR3 sequence: CASSGPTSGKPYTDTQYF. The CDR3 DNA follows: TGTGCCAGCTCAGGTCCCACTAGCGGGAAGCCTTACACAGATACGCAGTATTTT.

The chain has TRBV1 and TRBJ2-2; the table gives TRBD2 as D, unverified against the DNA. TRBV1 is a recognized pseudogene. CDR3 length equals 17 residues. CDR3 in amino acids: CTSSQDHPSGNTGELFF. The CDR3 DNA reads as TGCACCAGCAGCCAAGATCATCCTAGCGGGAACACCGGGGAGCTGTTTTTT.

The V and J genes are TRBV2 and TRBJ1-3; tentatively, D is TRBD1 (5 bases). CDR1 SNHLY and CDR2 FYNNEI come from the germline V gene. The CDR3 loop spans 15 amino acids. V was shortened by 5 bases and J by 4 bases, with 15 bases between the two germline ends. The CDR3 sequence is CASSPGTPPGNTIYF. The DNA of the CDR3 is TGTGCCAGCAGTCCCGGGACTCCCCCAGGAAACACCATATATTTT.

The chain uses TRBV24-1 and TRBJ1-2; a possible D gene is TRBD1 (6 bases). The germline V gene encodes CDR1 KGHDR and CDR2 SFDVKD. V was clipped by 6 bases and J by 5 bases, with 15 bases between them. The CDR3 consists of 14 residues. CDR3 protein: CATSLPDRQYGYTF. In DNA form, the CDR3 reads TGTGCCACCAGTCTTCCGGACAGACAATATGGCTACACCTTC.

Comments on this clone: One junction end disagrees with the germline gene, perhaps due to a read error. The V gene is TRBV4-2, the J gene TRBJ1-2, with TRBD1 as a possible D gene (5 bases). Germline CDR1 is LGHNA and CDR2 is YNFKEQ. The length of the CDR3 is 14 residues. In DNA form, the CDR3 reads TGTGCCAGCAGCCAAGATCTGCAGGGATTGCCGACCTTCTTC. Translated: CASSQDLQGLPTFF.

The sample holds one count of this clone. The J gene is TRBJ1-2, the V gene TRBV7-9, with D possibly being TRBD1 (5 bases). CDR3 size: 15 residues. Trimming removed 5 bases from V and 8 bases from J, with 21 bases in between. Germline loops: CDR1 SEHNR, CDR2 FQNEAQ (reference sequence). CDR3 bases: TGTGCCAGCAGCCCGACAGTTCAGGCTGGGACGGGCTACACCTTC. This gives the protein CASSPTVQAGTGYTF.

The chain couples TRBV29-1 to TRBJ2-1; 8 bases are a match to TRBD2. Losses at the gene ends were 1 base for V and 0 bases for J; bases not matched to a gene: 2. Looked up from germline, CDR1 is SQVTM and CDR2 is ANQGSEA. The CDR3 loop spans 15 amino acids. The CDR3 bases are TGCAGCGTTGAAGGCGGACTAGCCTCCTACAATGAGCAGTTCTTC. Translation gives CSVEGGLASYNEQFF.

This sequence joins TRBV6-5 and TRBJ1-1; D ambiguous. V was clipped by 0 bases and J by 4 bases, with 9 bases between them. CDR1 and CDR2 from the germline V gene are MNHEY and SVGAGI. The CDR3 contains 14 residues. CDR3 amino acids: CASSYSRFATEAFF. The CDR3 DNA is TGTGCCAGCAGTTACTCGAGATTTGCCACTGAAGCTTTCTTT.

This sequence joins TRBV27 and TRBJ2-3, with D perhaps TRBD1 (6 bases). The CDR3 has 16 residues. The germline CDR1 and CDR2 sequences are MNHEY and SMNVEV (reference sequence). The V gene lost 6 bases and the J gene lost 3 bases, with 19 bases spanning the gap. The CDR3 is CASSSRRGISTDTQYF. CDR3 coding DNA: TGTGCCAGCAGCTCCCGCAGGGGAATCTCAACAGATACGCAGTATTTT.